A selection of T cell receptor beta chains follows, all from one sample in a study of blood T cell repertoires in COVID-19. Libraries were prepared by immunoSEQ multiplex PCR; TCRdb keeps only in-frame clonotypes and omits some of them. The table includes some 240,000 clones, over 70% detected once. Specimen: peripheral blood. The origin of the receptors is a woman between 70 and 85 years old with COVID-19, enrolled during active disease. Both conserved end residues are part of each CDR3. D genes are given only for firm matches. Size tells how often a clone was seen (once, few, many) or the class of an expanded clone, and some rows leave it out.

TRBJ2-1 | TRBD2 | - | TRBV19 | TGTGCCAGTAGTATAGGGGCGGGGGTGATCTTC | CASSIGAGVIF
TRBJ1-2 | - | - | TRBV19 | TGTGCCAGTAGTATCGCGTCGGCTAACTATGGCTACACCTTC | CASSIASANYGYTF
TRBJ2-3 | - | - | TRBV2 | TGTGCCAGCAGTGAAGACCAGGTGGTAGATACGCAGTATTTT | CASSEDQVVDTQYF
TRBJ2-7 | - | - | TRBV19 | TGTGCCAGTAGTATAACGACACGGTACGAGCAGTACTTC | CASSITTRYEQYF
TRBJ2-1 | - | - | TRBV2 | TGTGCCAGCAGTGGCGCATCCCCCAAGACTAGCAATGAGCAGTTCTTC | CASSGASPKTSNEQFF
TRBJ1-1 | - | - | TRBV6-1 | TGTGCCAGCAGTGAACGGGTCAGGGCTGAAGCTTTCTTT | CASSERVRAEAFF
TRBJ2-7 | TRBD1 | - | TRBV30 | TGTGCCTGGAGTACAACCCAACAGGGGCCTCAGTACTTC | CAWSTTQQGPQYF
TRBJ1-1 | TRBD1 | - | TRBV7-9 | TGTGCCAGCAGCTTGGACAGGGGGCTGAACACTGAAGCTTTCTTT | CASSLDRGLNTEAFF
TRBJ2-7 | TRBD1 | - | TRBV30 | TGTGCCATGTCGACAGGGAGCTACGAGCAGTACTTC | CAMSTGSYEQYF
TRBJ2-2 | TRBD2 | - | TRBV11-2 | TGTGCCAGCAGCTACCCAGCGGGAGGAGTCCGTGGCCGGGAGCTGTTTTTT | CASSYPAGGVRGRELFF
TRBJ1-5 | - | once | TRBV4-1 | TGCGCCAGCAGCCGTCCAGGGGGCAATCAGCCCCAGCATTTT | CASSRPGGNQPQHF
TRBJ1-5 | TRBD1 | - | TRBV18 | TGTGCCAGCTCACTCGGACAGGGCGGGCAGCCCCAGCATTTT | CASSLGQGGQPQHF
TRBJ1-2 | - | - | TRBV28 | TGTGCCAGCAGCCCACCCCGCACAGGGAACTATGGCTACACCTTC | CASSPPRTGNYGYTF
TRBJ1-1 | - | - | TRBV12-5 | TGTGCTAGTGGGGCGAACACTGAAGCTTTCTTT | CASGANTEAFF
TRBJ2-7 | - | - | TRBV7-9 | TGTGCCAGCAGCTTTTGGGGGACTGACAGAGGGGAGCAGTACTTC | CASSFWGTDRGEQYF
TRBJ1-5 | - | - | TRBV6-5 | TGTGCCAGCATGGCTTACAGCAATCAGCCCCAGCATTTT | CASMAYSNQPQHF
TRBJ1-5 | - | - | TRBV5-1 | TGCGCCAGCAGCTTCTCGGGGGAAGAGCCCCAGCATTTT | CASSFSGEEPQHF
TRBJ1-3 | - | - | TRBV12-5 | TGTGCTAGTGGTGACACTGGGGGGAGCGCTGGAAACACCATATATTTT | CASGDTGGSAGNTIYF
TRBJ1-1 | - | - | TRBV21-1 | TGTGCCAGCAGCAAAGTCCCAGGGGGCACTGAAGCTTTCTTT | CASSKVPGGTEAFF
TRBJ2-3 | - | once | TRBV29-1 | TGCAGCGTTGATATGGGGAGTAGCACAGATACGCAGTATTTT | CSVDMGSSTDTQYF
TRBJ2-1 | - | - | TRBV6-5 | TGTGCCAGCAGTCTTCTAGTATCCCCCTACAATGAGCAGTTCTTC | CASSLLVSPYNEQFF
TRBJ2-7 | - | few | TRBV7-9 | TGTGCCAGCAGCTTAGTGTTTCGGGACACCTCGATCTCCTACGAGCAGTACTTC | CASSLVFRDTSISYEQYF
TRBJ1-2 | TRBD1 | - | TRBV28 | TGTGCCAGCAGGACAGGGGGCGCGTGGGGCTACACCTTC | CASRTGGAWGYTF
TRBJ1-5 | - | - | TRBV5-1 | TGCGCCAGCAGCGCGACAGGAGTCTATAATCAGCCCCAGCATTTT | CASSATGVYNQPQHF
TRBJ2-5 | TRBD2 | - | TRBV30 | TGTGCCTGGAGATTAGCGGGAGGGTTGGAGACCCAGTACTTC | CAWRLAGGLETQYF
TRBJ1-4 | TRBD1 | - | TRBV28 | TGTGCCAGCAGCGCTCAGGGGGCAACTAATGAAAAACTGTTTTTT | CASSAQGATNEKLFF
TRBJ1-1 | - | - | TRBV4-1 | TGCGCCAGCAGCCAGGCTGACAGGAGTCGGATAGAAGCTTTCTTT | CASSQADRSRIEAFF
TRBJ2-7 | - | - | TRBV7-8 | TGTGCCAGCAGCTTCCGGGAGAACCCCTACGAGCAGTACTTC | CASSFRENPYEQYF
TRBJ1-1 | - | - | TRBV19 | TGTGCCAGTAGTAAGCGCGGTGGAAACACTGAAGCTTTCTTT | CASSKRGGNTEAFF
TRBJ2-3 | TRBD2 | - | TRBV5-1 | TGCGCCAGCAGCTTGGCCACTAGCGACGGGGGCACAGATACGCAGTATTTT | CASSLATSDGGTDTQYF
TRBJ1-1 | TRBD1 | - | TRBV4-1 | TGCGCCAGCAGCCCCGAGGCAGGGGGAATGAACACTGAAGCTTTCTTT | CASSPEAGGMNTEAFF
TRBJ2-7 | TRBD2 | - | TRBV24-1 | TGTGCCACCAGTGAAGGCTCTACTAGCGGGAGGTTTGAGCAGTACTTC | CATSEGSTSGRFEQYF
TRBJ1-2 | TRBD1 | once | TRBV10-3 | TGTGCCATCAGTGTCACAGGGGCCAACTATGGCTACACCTTC | CAISVTGANYGYTF
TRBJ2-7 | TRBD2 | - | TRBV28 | TGTGCCAGCAGTTCCCGGACTAGCGGGAGTTATACGCTCTCCTACGAGCAGTACTTC | CASSSRTSGSYTLSYEQYF
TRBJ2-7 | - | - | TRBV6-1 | TGTGCCAGCAGTGAAGAAACTGGGACATTGTACGAGCAGTACTTC | CASSEETGTLYEQYF
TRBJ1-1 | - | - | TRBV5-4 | TGTGCCAGCAGCTTGGACAGGGTCTTCGGTACGAACACTGAAGCTTTCTTT | CASSLDRVFGTNTEAFF
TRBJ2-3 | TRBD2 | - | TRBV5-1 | TGCGCCAGCAGCGTAGCGGGAGGGTACACAGATACGCAGTATTTT | CASSVAGGYTDTQYF
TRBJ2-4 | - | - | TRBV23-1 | TGCGCCAGCAGTCACAAGGAGAAGGGGTCCAAAAACATTCAGTACTTC | CASSHKEKGSKNIQYF
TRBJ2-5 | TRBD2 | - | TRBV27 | TGTGCCAGCAGCCCTAAAGCGGGGGTCCAGTACTTC | CASSPKAGVQYF
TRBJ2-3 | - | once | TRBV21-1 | TGTGCCAGCAGCAAACGTTTGAGGGGCACAGATACGCAGTATTTT | CASSKRLRGTDTQYF
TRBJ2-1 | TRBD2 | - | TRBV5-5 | TGTGCCAGCAGCCAAACGAGGGCTAGCGGTCACAATGAGCAGTTCTTC | CASSQTRASGHNEQFF
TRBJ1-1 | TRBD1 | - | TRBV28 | TGTGCCAGCAGTTCTTTCACAGGGGGCACTGAAGCTTTCTTT | CASSSFTGGTEAFF
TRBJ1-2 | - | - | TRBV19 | TGTGCCAGTAGTATACAACAGCGAGGGTTTGGCTACACCTTC | CASSIQQRGFGYTF
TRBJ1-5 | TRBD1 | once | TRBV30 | TGTGCCTGGCAGACAGGGGGAAATCAGCCCCAGCATTTT | CAWQTGGNQPQHF
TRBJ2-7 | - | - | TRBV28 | TGTGCCAGCAGCGGGATCGGACTACTGATTCACTACGAGCAGTACTTC | CASSGIGLLIHYEQYF
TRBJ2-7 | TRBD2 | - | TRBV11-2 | TGTGCCAGCAGCACCCCGGGACTAGACCACGAGCAGTACTTC | CASSTPGLDHEQYF
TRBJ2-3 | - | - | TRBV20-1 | TGCAGTGCTAGTATGGGAGGTAGCACAGATACGCAGTATTTT | CSASMGGSTDTQYF
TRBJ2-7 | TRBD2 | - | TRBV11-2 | TGTGCCAGCAGCCCCGGGACTAGCGTCTACGAGCAGTACTTC | CASSPGTSVYEQYF
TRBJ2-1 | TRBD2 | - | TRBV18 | TGTGCCAGCTCAGCGGAAGATTCGGGACTAGCAGCCAATGAGCAGTTCTTC | CASSAEDSGLAANEQFF
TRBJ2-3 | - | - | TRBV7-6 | TGTGCCAGCAGTCAACAAGATACGCAGTATTTT | CASSQQDTQYF
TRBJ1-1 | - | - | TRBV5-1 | TGCGCCAGCAGCTTCACAGAGGGCACTGAAGCTTTCTTT | CASSFTEGTEAFF
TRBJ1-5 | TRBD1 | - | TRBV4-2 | TGTGCCAGCAGCCGGGTGGAGGGGGCCGGCCAGCCCCAGCATTTT | CASSRVEGAGQPQHF